This T cell receptor beta chain was sequenced for a study of T cell responses to AZD1222 COVID-19 vaccine. General study points: Most donors were white British and more were female, and clonal diversity was possibly underestimated.

Profiled with immunoSEQ multiplex PCR; TCRdb holds only in-frame clones, not every one. This sample has 150,000 to 200,000 clones, with approximately 93% found just once. The CDR3 extends over 16 amino acids. V was shortened by 0 bases and J by 0 bases, with 11 bases between the two germline ends. Germline V gene lookup returns CDR1 MNHEY and CDR2 SVGAGI. As to this clone: Antigen specificity is unknown.

Second-dose timings of about 4 or about 12 weeks were pooled. This clonotype was sampled from an adult who received the AZD1222 COVID-19 vaccine. The chain uses TRBV6-5 and TRBJ1-1; TRBD1 might be the D (6 bases). The sequenced sample was peripheral blood, obtained 28 days after the second AZD1222 dose. The CDR3, as DNA: TGTGCCAGCAGTTACTCGACAGGAAAATTGAACACTGAAGCTTTCTTT. It translates to CASSYSTGKLNTEAFF.